This T cell receptor beta chain was captured in a study of tumor-infiltrating lymphocytes in glioblastoma multiforme. The CDR3 is made up of 19 amino acids. Germline-derived CDR1 and CDR2 are MNHNY and SVGAGI (reference sequence). Multiple V-beta primers and a C-beta primer amplified TCRB from RNA. A C-beta primer primed TCRB cDNA from roughly 0.5 ug RNA. Unique molecular identifiers were not described for the libraries. TCRdb re-called the multiplex PCR reads with MiXCR, one entry per CDR3 protein. The data contain around 15,000 distinct CDR3 sequences, approximately 71% of them seen just once; the ten biggest clones take up about 49%. As concerns this clonotype: Its target is not known.

Whole-study findings and limits: Just one glioblastoma patient contributed to the TCR-mutation comparison.

Sample: brain tumor tissue. The gene calls are TRBV6-6 and TRBJ2-7; possibly TRBD1 or TRBD2 for D (5 bases each). The DNA end lines up better with TRBJ2-1; the J call may be wrong. This clonotype was sampled from a male donor with glioblastoma. The CDR3 bases are TGTGCCAGCAGTTACTCGATCGGGGCGCAACCGAGCTCCTACAATGAGCAGTTCTTC. Amino acids: CASSYSIGAQPSSYNEQFF.